This TCR beta chain was identified during a study of monozygotic twins with inflammatory bowel disease (dated by TCRdb to between 2018 and 2021). Regarding the research as a whole: The full study comprised approximately 28 monozygotic twin pairs: nine German pairs (four IBD-concordant, five IBD-discordant) and 19 IBD-discordant Danish pairs. Each individual had, on average, about 151 000 unique TCRalpha sequences and 181 000 unique TCRbeta sequences available for analysis. The search for disease-associated traits relied mainly on comparing IBD patients with their genetically identical healthy co-twins within discordant pairs. The investigation overall reported the following: Distinction between different T cell subtypes could not be achieved in the analysis. Because patients received different immunosuppressive treatments, the repertoires may have picked up extra background noise and variability between individuals. Compared with healthy twins, IBD patients shared fewer clonotypes with other individuals, and the difference was most pronounced in patients with signs of disease activity. TCRbeta repertoire diversity, by inverse Simpson index, was decreased in IBD patients compared with their healthy co-twins. No difference in repertoire similarity was observed between concordant and discordant twins, possibly owing to limited statistical power. No single strong signal or clonotype linked to IBD turned up in the results, so the idea that one exists was not supported.

The library relied on 5' RACE. Each TCR library was prepared from about 3,300 ng of total RNA. For each sample, cDNA was synthesized in eight separate reactions using SMARTScribe reverse transcriptase. Unique molecular identifiers containing a 6-nucleotide sample barcode were introduced through template switching during cDNA synthesis. TCRalpha and TCRbeta cDNA was amplified in two nested PCRs of around 15 and 9 cycles, and bead purification was carried out after each PCR. Before amplification, the cDNA was treated with uracil DNA-glycosylase and purified using the QIAquick PCR purification kit. The second PCR added Illumina TruSeq-compatible adapters along with sample-specific barcodes. TapeStation and Qubit were used to check library quality and concentration, and 5 ng of each library went into the pool. Pooled libraries were sequenced on an Illumina HiSeq2500 single-index Rapid Run with 2 x 100 bp reads and custom sequencing primers. The paper's data handling went like this. UMI-based consensus assembly with MiGEC version 1.2.6 was used to correct PCR and sequencing errors. V(D)J alignment, clonotype assembly and CDR3 extraction were performed with MiXCR version 2.1.1. To normalise gene usage, clonotype sharing and MAIT/NKT TCR abundance, the top 1000, 10 000 and 20 000 clonotypes in each sample were analysed. After downsampling to 27 000 UMIs, diversity was calculated as the inverse Simpson index using the vegan R package. Statistical testing used paired Mann-Whitney U tests on the discordant twin pairs and applied Benjamini-Hochberg correction for multiple testing. TCRdb reprocessed the sequencing reads and holds a single record per CDR3 protein sequence, with no DNA. Here the V and J calls rest on TCRdb's processing, not on the authors' analysis. The table for this sample shows around 97,000 distinct CDR3 sequences. Under 2.5% of the sample comes from the top ten.

From each donor, a roughly 2.5 ml peripheral blood sample was collected into PAXgene tubes and stored at -80 degrees C. Without T cell sorting, total RNA was isolated from whole blood using the PAXgene blood miRNA kit on an automated QIAcube. Peripheral blood from monozygotic twin pairs who were concordant or discordant for inflammatory bowel disease underwent deep TCRalpha and TCRbeta repertoire profiling using unique molecular barcoding. For every twin pair, smoking habits were documented, and each individual was categorised as a current, former or never smoker. Points on this clonotype: Its antigen is still unknown.

The clonotype comes from a human donor with ulcerative colitis or Crohn's disease, or a healthy co-twin of an affected twin (not recorded which). The specimen sequenced was blood.

The CDR3 has the sequence CASSPAGETQYF. The chain is assembled from TRBV18 and TRBJ2-5. CDR1 KGHSH and CDR2 LQKENI were looked up in the germline V gene. Spanning cysteine to phenylalanine, the CDR3 consists of 12 amino acids. No nucleotide data were recorded.